Listed below are T cell receptor beta chains from one sample, sequenced in a study of T cell changes during pregnancy in multiple sclerosis. TCRdb's copy holds only in-frame clones and misses some; the assay was immunoSEQ multiplex PCR. The data contain more than 55,000 clones, roughly nine tenths of them singletons. Sequencing used peripheral blood, obtained in the third trimester of pregnancy. The receptors shown here come from a female donor in good health, enrolled as a control in a pregnancy study. CDR3s include the opening cysteine and the closing phenylalanine or tryptophan. D genes are given only for firm matches. The listing skips clone size in some rows; elsewhere it reads once, few, many or a size class.

V gene	clone size	D gene	J gene	CDR3 DNA	CDR3 protein
TRBV5-1	-	TRBD1	TRBJ1-1	TGCGCCAGCAGCCCGGCCGGGACAGGGGTAACCTTTGAAGCTTTCTTT	CASSPAGTGVTFEAFF
TRBV10-1	once	TRBD1	TRBJ2-2	TGCGCCAGCAGTGGCCTTCAAAACGGGACAGGGGGGTACACCGGGGAGCTGTTTTTT	CASSGLQNGTGGYTGELFF
TRBV12-5	-	TRBD2	TRBJ2-2	TGTGCTAGTGGTCCCGGGGGGGCGGTGAACACCGGGGAGCTGTTTTTT	CASGPGGAVNTGELFF
TRBV11-2	-	-	TRBJ2-7	TGTGCCAGCAGCTTAGGGGCCCTCTACGAGCAGTACTTC	CASSLGALYEQYF
TRBV4-1	-	TRBD2	TRBJ2-7	TGCGCCAGCAGCCAAGCTAGCGGGGGGGGTGAAGAGCAGTACTTC	CASSQASGGGEEQYF
TRBV5-6	-	-	TRBJ2-7	TGTGCCAGCAGCTCAACAGGGTCCTACGAGCAGTACTTC	CASSSTGSYEQYF
TRBV4-1	many	-	TRBJ1-2	TGCGCCAGCAGCCCTACCGTTACAGCCAGCTATGGCTACACCTTC	CASSPTVTASYGYTF
TRBV10-3	-	TRBD2	TRBJ2-1	TGTGCCATCAGTGAAGGCGGGAGATCAATCGATGAGCAGTTCTTC	CAISEGGRSIDEQFF
TRBV19	-	TRBD1	TRBJ2-2	TGTGCCAGTGGGAGACAGGGGGGCACCGGGGAGCTGTTTTTT	CASGRQGGTGELFF
TRBV7-2	-	TRBD1	TRBJ1-2	TGTGCCAGCAGCCCCGGACAGGGGGGCCCTGGCTACACCTTC	CASSPGQGGPGYTF
TRBV27	once	-	TRBJ1-5	TGTGCCAGCAGTTCTAGGACGGGGGATTATAGCAATCAGCCCCAGCATTTT	CASSSRTGDYSNQPQHF
TRBV6-1	-	TRBD1	TRBJ1-1	TGTGCCAGCAGCGAAAACGACAGGGCTGAAGCTTTCTTT	CASSENDRAEAFF
TRBV18	-	-	TRBJ1-2	TGTGCCAGCTCGGGGGACTCGAACTATGGCTACACCTTC	CASSGDSNYGYTF
TRBV27	-	TRBD1	TRBJ1-2	TGTGCCAGCAGTTACCAACAGGGGTATGGCTACACCTTC	CASSYQQGYGYTF
TRBV19	-	TRBD1	TRBJ2-7	TGTGCCAGTAGTATTGGGCCAGGGGGCTCCTACGAGCAGTACTTC	CASSIGPGGSYEQYF
TRBV7-9	-	TRBD2	TRBJ2-1	TGTGCCAGCAGCTTAGGGACTAGCAACAATGAGCAGTTCTTC	CASSLGTSNNEQFF
TRBV5-4	-	-	TRBJ1-2	TGTGCCGGCAGCTTGAACCCGGGAACCTATGGCTACACCTTC	CAGSLNPGTYGYTF
TRBV2	-	-	TRBJ1-1	TGTGCCGGACAGACAGGCTACACTGAAGCTTTCTTT	CAGQTGYTEAFF
TRBV6-1	-	TRBD1	TRBJ1-1	TGTGCCAGCAGTCCCCGGGACAGGGAAGGGACTGAAGCTTTCTTT	CASSPRDREGTEAFF
TRBV4-1	-	TRBD2	TRBJ2-1	TGCGCCAGCAGCCAAGATTCGGGGGGGCGGTATAATGAGCAGTTCTTC	CASSQDSGGRYNEQFF
TRBV11-2	-	TRBD2	TRBJ2-1	TGTGCCAGCAGCTGGACTAGCGGGACCCTAAGCGGAAACAATGAGCAGTTCTTC	CASSWTSGTLSGNNEQFF
TRBV5-1	-	-	TRBJ1-6	TGCGCCAGCAGAGCCGGGAATGAGTCACCCCTCCACTTT	CASRAGNESPLHF
TRBV6-1	-	TRBD2	TRBJ2-5	TGTGCCAGCAGTGAACAGGCTAGCGGGAGAGAGACCCAGTACTTC	CASSEQASGRETQYF
TRBV9	-	-	TRBJ1-2	TGTGCCAGCAGCGTAGGTGGAGGAGGGTATGGCTACACCTTC	CASSVGGGGYGYTF
TRBV19	-	-	TRBJ2-3	TGTGCCAGTAGTAGGCTGCGGCGGGACTCTAGCACAGATACGCAGTATTTT	CASSRLRRDSSTDTQYF
TRBV23-1	-	-	TRBJ1-6	TGCGCCAGCAGTCAATCGCCAGGGTATCCACCCCTCCACTTT	CASSQSPGYPPLHF
TRBV5-1	-	TRBD2	TRBJ2-7	TGCGCCAGCAGCTTGCGTTTAGCGGGGGGGCCCGACGAGCAGTACTTC	CASSLRLAGGPDEQYF
TRBV28	-	TRBD1	TRBJ2-7	TGTGCCAGCAGTTCCCCCGGGACAGGGGACTACGAGCAGTACTTC	CASSSPGTGDYEQYF
TRBV5-1	-	TRBD1	TRBJ1-4	TGCGCCAGCAGCGAGCAGGGGGTGGGTGAAAAACTGTTTTTT	CASSEQGVGEKLFF
TRBV5-4	-	TRBD2	TRBJ2-1	TGTGCCAGCAGCTTGGTCAGGGCTAGCGGCCTCTACAATGAGCAGTTCTTC	CASSLVRASGLYNEQFF
TRBV19	-	-	TRBJ2-3	TGTGCCAGTTCGATAGGAGGGATTCCAGATACGCAGTATTTT	CASSIGGIPDTQYF
TRBV27	-	TRBD2	TRBJ2-7	TGTGCCAGCAGCTCCCGGACTAGCGGGGAGGTCAGCGAGCAGTACTTC	CASSSRTSGEVSEQYF
TRBV19	-	TRBD2	TRBJ2-1	TGTGCCAGTAGTCCGACTAGCGGGAGCTACAATGAGCAGTTCTTC	CASSPTSGSYNEQFF
TRBV6-5	-	-	TRBJ1-4	TGTGCCAGCAGTCCCCGTGGAGGGAATGAAAAACTGTTTTTT	CASSPRGGNEKLFF
TRBV19	-	TRBD1	TRBJ2-6	TGTGCCAGTAGTACCGGGACAGGTGGTTCTGGGGCCAACGTCCTGACTTTC	CASSTGTGGSGANVLTF
TRBV11-2	-	-	TRBJ1-6	TGTGCCAGCAGCTTAGAAAGGGGTAATTCACCCCTCCACTTT	CASSLERGNSPLHF
TRBV2	-	-	TRBJ2-5	TGTGCCAGCAGTGAAGACAGGGCCCATACAGAGACCCAGTACTTC	CASSEDRAHTETQYF
TRBV30	few	-	TRBJ1-1	TGTGCCTGGGACGGAGAGGACACTGAAGCTTTCTTT	CAWDGEDTEAFF
TRBV7-9	-	TRBD1	TRBJ2-5	TGTGCCAACGAGGGGGCGGAAGAGACCCAGTACTTC	CANEGAEETQYF
TRBV6-5	once	-	TRBJ2-7	TGTGCCAGCAGTTACGACGGGGAGAGCTACGAGCAGTACTTC	CASSYDGESYEQYF